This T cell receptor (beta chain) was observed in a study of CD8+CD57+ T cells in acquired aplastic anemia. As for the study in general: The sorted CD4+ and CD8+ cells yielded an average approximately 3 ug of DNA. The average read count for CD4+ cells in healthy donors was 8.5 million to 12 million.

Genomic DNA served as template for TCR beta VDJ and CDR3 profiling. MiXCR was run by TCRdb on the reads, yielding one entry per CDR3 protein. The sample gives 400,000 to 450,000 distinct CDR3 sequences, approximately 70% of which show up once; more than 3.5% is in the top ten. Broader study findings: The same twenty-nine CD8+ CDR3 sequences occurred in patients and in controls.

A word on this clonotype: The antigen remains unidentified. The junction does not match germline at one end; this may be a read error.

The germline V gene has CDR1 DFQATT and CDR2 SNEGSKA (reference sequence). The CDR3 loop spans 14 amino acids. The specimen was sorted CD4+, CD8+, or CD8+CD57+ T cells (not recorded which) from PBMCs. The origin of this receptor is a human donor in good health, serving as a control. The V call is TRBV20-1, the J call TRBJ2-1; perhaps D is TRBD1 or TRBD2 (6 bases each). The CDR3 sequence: CSTPSTQGRLQVLF. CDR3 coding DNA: TGCAGCACTCCTAGTACTCAGGGGAGGCTCCAAGTGCTCTTC.